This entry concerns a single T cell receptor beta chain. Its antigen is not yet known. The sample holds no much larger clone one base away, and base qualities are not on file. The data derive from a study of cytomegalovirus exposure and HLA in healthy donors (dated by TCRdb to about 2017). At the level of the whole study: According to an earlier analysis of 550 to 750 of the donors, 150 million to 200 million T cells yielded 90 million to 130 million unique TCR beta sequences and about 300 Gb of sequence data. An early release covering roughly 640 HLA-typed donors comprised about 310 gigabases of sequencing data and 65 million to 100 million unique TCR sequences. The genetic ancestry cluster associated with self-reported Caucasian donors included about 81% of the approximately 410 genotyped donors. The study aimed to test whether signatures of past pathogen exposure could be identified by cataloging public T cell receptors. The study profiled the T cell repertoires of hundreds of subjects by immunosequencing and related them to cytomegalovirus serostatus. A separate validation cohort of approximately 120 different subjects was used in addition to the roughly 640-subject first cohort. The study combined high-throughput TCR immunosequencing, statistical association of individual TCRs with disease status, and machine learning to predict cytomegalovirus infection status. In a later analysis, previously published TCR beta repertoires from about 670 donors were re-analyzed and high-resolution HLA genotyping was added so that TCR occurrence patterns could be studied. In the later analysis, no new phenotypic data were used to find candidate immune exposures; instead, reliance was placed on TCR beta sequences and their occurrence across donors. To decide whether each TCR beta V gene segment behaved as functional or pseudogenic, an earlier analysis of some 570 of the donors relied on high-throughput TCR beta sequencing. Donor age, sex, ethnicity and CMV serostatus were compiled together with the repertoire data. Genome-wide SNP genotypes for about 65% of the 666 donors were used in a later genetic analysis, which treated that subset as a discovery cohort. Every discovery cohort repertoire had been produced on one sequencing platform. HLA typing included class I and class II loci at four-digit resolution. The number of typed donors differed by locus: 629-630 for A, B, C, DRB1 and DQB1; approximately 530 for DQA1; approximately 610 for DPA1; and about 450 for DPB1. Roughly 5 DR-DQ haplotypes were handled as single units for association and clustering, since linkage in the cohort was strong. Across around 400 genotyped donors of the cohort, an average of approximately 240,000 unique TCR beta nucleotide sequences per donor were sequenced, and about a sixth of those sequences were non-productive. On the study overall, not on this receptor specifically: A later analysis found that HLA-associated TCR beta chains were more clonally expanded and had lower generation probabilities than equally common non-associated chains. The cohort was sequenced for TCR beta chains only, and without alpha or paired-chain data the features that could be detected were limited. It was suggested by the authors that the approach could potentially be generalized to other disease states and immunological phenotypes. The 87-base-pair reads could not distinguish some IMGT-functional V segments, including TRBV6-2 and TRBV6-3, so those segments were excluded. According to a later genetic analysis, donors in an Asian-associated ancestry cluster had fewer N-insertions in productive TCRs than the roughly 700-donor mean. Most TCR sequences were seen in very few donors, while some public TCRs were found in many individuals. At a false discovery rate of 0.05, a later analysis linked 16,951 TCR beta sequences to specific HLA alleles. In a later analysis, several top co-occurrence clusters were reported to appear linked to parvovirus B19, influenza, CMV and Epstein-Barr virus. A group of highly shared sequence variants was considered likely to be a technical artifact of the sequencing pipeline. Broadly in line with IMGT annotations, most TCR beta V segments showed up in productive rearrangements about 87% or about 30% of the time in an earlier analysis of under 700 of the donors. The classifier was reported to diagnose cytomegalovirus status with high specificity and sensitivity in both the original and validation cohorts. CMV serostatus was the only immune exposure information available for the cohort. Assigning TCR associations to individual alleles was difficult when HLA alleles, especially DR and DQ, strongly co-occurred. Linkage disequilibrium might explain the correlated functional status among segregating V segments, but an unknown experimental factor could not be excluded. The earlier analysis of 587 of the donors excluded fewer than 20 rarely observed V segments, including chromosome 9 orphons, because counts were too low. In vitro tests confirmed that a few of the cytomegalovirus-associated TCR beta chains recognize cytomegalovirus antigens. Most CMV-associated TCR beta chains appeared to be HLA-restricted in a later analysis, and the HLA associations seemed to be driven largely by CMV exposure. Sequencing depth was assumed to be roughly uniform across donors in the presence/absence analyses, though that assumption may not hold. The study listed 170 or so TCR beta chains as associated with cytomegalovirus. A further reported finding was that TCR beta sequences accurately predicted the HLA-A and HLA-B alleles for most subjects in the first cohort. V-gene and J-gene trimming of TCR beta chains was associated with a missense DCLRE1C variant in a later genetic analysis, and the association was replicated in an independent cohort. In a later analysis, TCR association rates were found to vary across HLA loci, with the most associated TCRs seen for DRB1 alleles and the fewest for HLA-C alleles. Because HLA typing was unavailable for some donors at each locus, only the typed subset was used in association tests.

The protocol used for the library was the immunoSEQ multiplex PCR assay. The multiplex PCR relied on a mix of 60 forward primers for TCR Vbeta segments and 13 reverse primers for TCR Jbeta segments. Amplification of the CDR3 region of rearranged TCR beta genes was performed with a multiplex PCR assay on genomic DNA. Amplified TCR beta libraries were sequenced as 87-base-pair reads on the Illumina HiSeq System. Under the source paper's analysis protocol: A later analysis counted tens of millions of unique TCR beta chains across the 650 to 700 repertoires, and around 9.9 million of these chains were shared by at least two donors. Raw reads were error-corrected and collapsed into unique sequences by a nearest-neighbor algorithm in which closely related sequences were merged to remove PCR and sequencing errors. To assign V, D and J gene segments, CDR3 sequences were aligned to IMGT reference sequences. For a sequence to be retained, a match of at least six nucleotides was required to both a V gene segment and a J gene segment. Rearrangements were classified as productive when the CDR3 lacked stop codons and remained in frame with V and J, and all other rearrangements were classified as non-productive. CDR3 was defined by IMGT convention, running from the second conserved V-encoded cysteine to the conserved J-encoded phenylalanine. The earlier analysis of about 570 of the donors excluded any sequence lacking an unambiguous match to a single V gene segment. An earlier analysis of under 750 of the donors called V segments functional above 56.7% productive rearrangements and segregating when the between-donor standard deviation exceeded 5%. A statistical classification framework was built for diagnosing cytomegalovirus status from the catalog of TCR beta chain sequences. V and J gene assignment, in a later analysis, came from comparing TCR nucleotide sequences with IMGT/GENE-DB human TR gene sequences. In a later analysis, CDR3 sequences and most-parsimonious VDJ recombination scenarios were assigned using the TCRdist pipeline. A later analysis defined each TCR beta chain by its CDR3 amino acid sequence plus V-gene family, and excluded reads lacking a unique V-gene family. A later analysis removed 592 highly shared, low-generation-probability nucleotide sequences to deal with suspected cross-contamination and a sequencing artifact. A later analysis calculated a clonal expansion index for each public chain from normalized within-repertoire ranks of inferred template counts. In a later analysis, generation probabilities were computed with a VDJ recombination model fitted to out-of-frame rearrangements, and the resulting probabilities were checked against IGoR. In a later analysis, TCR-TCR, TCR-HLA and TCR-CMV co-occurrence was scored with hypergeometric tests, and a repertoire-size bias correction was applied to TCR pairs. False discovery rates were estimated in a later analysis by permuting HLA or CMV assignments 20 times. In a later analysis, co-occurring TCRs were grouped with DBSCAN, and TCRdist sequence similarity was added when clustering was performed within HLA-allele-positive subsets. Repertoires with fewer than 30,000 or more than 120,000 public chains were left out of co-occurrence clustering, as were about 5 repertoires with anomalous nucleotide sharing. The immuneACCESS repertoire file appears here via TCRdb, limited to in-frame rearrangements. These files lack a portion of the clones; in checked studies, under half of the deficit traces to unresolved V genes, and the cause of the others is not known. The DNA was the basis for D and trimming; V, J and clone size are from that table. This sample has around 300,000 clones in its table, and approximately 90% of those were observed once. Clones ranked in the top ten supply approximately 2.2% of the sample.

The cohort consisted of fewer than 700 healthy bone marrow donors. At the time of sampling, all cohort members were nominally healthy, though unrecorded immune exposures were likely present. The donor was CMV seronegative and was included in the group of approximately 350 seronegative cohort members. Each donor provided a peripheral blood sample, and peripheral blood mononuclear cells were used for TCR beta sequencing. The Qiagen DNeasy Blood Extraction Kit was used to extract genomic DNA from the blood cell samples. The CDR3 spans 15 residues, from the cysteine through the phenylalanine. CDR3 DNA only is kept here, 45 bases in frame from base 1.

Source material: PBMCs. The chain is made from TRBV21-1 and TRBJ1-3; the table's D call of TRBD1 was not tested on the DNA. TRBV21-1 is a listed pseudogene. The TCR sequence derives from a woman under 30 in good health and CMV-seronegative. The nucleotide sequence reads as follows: TGTGCCAGCAGCGACCAGGGGCAAACGGGAAACACCATATATTTT. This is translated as CASSDQGQTGNTIYF.